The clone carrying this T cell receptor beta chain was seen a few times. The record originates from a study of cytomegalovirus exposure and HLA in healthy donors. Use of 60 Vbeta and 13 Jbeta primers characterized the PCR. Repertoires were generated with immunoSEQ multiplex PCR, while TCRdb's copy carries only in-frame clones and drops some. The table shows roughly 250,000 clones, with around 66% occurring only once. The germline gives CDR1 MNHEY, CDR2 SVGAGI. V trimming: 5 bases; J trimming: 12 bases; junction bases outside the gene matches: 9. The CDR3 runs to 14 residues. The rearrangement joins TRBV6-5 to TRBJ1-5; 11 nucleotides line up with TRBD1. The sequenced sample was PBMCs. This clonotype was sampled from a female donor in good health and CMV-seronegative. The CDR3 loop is CASSTGQGAGYQHF. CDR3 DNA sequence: TGTGCCAGCAGTACCGGACAGGGGGCCGGATACCAGCATTTT.